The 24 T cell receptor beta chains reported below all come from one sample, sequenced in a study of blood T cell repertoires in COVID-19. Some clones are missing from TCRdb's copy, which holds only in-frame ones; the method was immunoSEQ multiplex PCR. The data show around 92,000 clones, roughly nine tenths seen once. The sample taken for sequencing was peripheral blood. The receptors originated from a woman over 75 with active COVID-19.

In nucleotides, the CDR3 is TGCGCCAGCAGCCCGCGTGGAGGGGAGACCCAGTACTTC. Translation: CASSPRGGETQYF. J is TRBJ2-5 and V is TRBV4-1; possibly TRBD2 for D (6 bases). Trimming pared 4 bases from V and 5 bases from J, leaving 11 bases between. This CDR3 comprises 13 residues. Germline CDR1 MGHRA, CDR2 YSYEKL.

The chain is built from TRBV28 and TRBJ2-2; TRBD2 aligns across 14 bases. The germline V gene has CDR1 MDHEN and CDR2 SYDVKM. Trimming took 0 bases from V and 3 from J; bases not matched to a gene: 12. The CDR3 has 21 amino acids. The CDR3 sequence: CASSLCPPAGLAGEDTGELFF. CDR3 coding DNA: TGTGCCAGCAGTTTATGTCCCCCGGCGGGACTAGCGGGAGAGGACACCGGGGAGCTGTTTTTT.

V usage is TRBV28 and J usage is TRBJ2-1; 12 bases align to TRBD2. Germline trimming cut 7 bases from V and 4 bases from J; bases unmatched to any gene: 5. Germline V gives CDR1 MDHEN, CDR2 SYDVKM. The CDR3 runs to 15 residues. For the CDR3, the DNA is TGTGCCAGCACCCCGGGACTAGCGGGTTACAATGAGCAGTTCTTC. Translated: CASTPGLAGYNEQFF. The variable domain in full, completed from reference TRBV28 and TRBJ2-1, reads DVKVTQSSRYLVKRTGEKVFLECVQDMDHENMFWYRQDPGLGLRLIYFSYDVKMKEKGDIPEGYSVSREKKERFSLILESASTNQTSMYLCASTPGLAGYNEQFFGPGTRLTVL.

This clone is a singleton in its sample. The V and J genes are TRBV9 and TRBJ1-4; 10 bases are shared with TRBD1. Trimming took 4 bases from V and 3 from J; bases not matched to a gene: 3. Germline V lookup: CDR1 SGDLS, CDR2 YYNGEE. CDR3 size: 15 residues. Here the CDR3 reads CASSSGTGANEKLFF. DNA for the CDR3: TGTGCCAGCAGCTCCGGGACAGGGGCTAATGAAAAACTGTTTTTT.

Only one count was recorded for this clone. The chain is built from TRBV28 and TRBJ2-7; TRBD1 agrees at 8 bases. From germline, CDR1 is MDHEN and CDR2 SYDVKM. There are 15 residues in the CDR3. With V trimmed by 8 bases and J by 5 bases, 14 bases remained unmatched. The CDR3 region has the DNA TGTGCCAGCGATACGGACAGGGTACCCTGGGACGAGCAGTACTTC. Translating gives CASDTDRVPWDEQYF. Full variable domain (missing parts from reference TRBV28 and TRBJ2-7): DVKVTQSSRYLVKRTGEKVFLECVQDMDHENMFWYRQDPGLGLRLIYFSYDVKMKEKGDIPEGYSVSREKKERFSLILESASTNQTSMYLCASDTDRVPWDEQYFGPGTRLTVT.

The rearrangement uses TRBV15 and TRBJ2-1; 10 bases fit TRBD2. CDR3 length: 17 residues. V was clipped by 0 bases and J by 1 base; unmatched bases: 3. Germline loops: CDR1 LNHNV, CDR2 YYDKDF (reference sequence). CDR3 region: CATSRDLAGVSYNEQFF. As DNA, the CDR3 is TGTGCCACCAGCAGAGATCTAGCGGGAGTTTCCTACAATGAGCAGTTCTTC.

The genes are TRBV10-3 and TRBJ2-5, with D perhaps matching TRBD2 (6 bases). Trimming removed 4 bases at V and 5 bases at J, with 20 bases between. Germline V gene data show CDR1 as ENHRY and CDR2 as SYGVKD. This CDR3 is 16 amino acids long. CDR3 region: CAISGGAGLSPETQYF. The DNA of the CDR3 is TGTGCCATCAGTGGAGGGGCGGGATTATCGCCGGAGACCCAGTACTTC.

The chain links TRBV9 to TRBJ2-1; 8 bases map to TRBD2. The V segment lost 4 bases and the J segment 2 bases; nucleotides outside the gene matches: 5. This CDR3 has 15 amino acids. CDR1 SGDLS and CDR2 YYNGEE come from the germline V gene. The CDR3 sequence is CASSPLAEAYNEQFF. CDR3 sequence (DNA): TGTGCCAGCAGCCCACTAGCGGAAGCCTACAATGAGCAGTTCTTC.

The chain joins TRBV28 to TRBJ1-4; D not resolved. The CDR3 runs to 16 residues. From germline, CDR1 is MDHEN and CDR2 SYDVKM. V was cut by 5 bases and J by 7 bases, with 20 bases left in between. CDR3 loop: CASSPPGYPLGEKLFF. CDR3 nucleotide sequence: TGTGCCAGCAGTCCCCCCGGGTACCCCCTGGGTGAAAAACTGTTTTTT.

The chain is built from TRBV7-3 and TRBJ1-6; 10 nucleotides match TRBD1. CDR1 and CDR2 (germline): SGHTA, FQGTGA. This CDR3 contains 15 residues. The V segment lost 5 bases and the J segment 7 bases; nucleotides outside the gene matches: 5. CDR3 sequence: CASSATGGRNSPLHF. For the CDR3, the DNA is TGTGCCAGCAGCGCGACAGGGGGCAGAAATTCACCCCTCCACTTT.

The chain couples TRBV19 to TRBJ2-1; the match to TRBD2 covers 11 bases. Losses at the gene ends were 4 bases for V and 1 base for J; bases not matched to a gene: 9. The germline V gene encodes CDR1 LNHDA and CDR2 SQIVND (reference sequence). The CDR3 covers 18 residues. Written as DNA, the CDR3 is TGTGCCAGTAGTAGTGATCGACTAGCGGGAATTTCCTACAATGAGCAGTTCTTC. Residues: CASSSDRLAGISYNEQFF.

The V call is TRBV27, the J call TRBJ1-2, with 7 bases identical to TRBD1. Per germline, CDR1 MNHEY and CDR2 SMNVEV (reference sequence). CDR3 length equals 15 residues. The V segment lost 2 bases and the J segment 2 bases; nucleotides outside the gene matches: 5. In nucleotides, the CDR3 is TGTGCCAGCAGTTTAACCGGGACAGTAAACTATGGCTACACCTTC. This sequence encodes CASSLTGTVNYGYTF.

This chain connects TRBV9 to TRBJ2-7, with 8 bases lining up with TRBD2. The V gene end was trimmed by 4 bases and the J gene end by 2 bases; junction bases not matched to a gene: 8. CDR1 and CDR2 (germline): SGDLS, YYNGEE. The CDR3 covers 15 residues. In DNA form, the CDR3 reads TGTGCCAGCAGCCAGCTAGCGGGCCCAACCTACGAGCAGTACTTC. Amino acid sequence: CASSQLAGPTYEQYF.

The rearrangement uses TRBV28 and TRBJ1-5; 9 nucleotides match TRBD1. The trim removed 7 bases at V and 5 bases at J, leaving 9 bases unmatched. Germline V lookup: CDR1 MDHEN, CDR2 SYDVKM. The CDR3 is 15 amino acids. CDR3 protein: CASMRDRAVHQPQHF. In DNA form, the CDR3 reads TGTGCCAGCATGAGGGACAGGGCAGTGCATCAGCCCCAGCATTTT.

This CDR3 reads CASSPGTSGFYNEQFF. The CDR3, as DNA: TGTGCCAGTAGTCCTGGGACTAGCGGGTTCTACAATGAGCAGTTCTTC. The chain is built from TRBV19 and TRBJ2-1; 12 bases align to TRBD2. The CDR3 contains 16 residues. Germline CDR1 is LNHDA and CDR2 is SQIVND (reference sequence). With 5 bases clipped from V and 3 bases from J, the junction kept 5 bases outside the gene matches.

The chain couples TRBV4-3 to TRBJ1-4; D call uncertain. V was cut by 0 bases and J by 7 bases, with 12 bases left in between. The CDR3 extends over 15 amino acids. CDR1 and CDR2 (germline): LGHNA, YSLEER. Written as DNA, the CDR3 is TGCGCCAGCAGCCAAGATACCGGGTTGGGTGAAAAACTGTTTTTT. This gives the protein CASSQDTGLGEKLFF.

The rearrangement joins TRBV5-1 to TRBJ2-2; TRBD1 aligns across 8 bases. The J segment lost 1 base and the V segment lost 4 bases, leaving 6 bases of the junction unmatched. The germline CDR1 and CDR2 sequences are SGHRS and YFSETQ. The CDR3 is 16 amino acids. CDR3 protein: CASSSQGAENTGELFF. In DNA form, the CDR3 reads TGCGCCAGCAGCAGCCAGGGGGCTGAGAACACCGGGGAGCTGTTTTTT.

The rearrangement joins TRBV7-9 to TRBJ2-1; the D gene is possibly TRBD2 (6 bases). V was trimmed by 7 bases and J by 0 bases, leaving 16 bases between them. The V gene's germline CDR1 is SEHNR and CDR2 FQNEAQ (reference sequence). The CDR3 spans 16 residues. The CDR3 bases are TGTGCCAGCATAAGGTTTAGCGGAAGCTCCTACAATGAGCAGTTCTTC. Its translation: CASIRFSGSSYNEQFF.

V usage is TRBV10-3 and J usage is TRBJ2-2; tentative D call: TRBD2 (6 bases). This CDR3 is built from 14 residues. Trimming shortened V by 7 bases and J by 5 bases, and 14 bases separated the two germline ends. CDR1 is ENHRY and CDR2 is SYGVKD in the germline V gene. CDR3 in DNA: TGTGCCATCAAGGGTGGGGGGTTGACCGGGGAGCTGTTTTTT. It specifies CAIKGGGLTGELFF.

The CDR3 region is CASSQTTEAFF. The CDR3, as DNA: TGTGCCAGCAGCCAGACAACTGAAGCTTTCTTT. This rearrangement joins TRBV3-1 (or the pseudogene TRBV3-2) to TRBJ1-1, with D uncertain. With 3 bases removed from V and 5 bases from J, the gap between germline ends came to 4 bases. The germline CDR1 and CDR2 sequences are LGHDT and YNNKEL (reference sequence). The length of the CDR3 is 11 residues.

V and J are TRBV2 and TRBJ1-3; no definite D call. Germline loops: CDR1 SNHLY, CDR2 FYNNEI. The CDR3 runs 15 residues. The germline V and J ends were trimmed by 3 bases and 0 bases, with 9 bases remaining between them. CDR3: CASSEEVISGNTIYF. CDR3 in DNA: TGTGCCAGCAGTGAGGAGGTTATCTCTGGAAACACCATATATTTT. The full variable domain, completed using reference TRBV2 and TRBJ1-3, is EPEVTQTPSHQVTQMGQEVILRCVPISNHLYFYWYRQILGQKVEFLVSFYNNEISEKSEIFDDQFSVERPDGSNFTLKIRSTKLEDSAMYFCASSEEVISGNTIYFGEGSWLTVV.

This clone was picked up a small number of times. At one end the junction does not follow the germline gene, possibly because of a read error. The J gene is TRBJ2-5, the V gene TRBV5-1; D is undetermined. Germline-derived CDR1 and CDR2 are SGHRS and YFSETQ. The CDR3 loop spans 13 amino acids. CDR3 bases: TGCGCCAGCAGCGCAGACAACCAGGAGACCCAGTACTTC. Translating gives CASSADNQETQYF.

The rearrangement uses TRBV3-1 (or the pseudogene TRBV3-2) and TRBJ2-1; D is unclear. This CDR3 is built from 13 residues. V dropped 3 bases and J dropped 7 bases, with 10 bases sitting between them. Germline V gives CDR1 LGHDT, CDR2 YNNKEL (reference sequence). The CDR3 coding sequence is TGTGCCAGCAGCCAGGTCGCCCGGAATGAGCAGTTCTTC. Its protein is CASSQVARNEQFF.

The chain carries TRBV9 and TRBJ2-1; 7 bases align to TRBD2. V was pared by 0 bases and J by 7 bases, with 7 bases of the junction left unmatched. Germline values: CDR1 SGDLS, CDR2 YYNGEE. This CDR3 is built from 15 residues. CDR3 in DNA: TGTGCCAGCAGCGTAGCGGATAGCGGGCGGAATGAGCAGTTCTTC. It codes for CASSVADSGRNEQFF.